This entry lists 14 T cell receptor beta chains sequenced from one sample in a study of blood T cells in healthy people across ages. PCR was performed a second time for about 7 to 12 cycles using a sample-barcoded 5' primer and a J-beta primer mix. From the 5' RACE reads, TCRdb called clonotypes with MiXCR, one entry per CDR3 protein. Of approximately 1.5 million distinct CDR3 sequences listed, roughly 43% were seen once; the top ten hold under 5%. The sequenced sample consisted of blood. The receptor set was obtained from a woman between 18 and 29 years old in good health.

This clonotype was seen only once. The chain has TRBV12-3 or TRBV12-4 and TRBJ2-5; 8 bases are shared with TRBD2. This CDR3 region has 12 residues. Unmatched junction bases numbered 2, after V lost 8 bases and J lost 3 bases. For the CDR3, the DNA is TGTGCCAGCGGAGCGGGGGAAGAGACCCAGTACTTC. This encodes CASGAGEETQYF.

The chain joins TRBV4-1 to TRBJ2-4, with D unresolved. The V gene's germline CDR1 is MGHRA and CDR2 YSYEKL. V was pared by 3 bases and J by 13 bases, with 19 bases between. CDR3 size: 14 residues. CDR3 sequence: CASSHEPQGRKQYF. CDR3 DNA sequence: TGCGCCAGCAGCCATGAGCCTCAAGGGCGGAAGCAGTACTTC.

The CDR3 sequence is CASSLAKLRQGAVATNEKLFF. CDR3 nucleotides: TGTGCCAGCAGCTTAGCGAAACTGAGACAGGGGGCCGTTGCAACTAATGAAAAACTGTTTTTT. V is TRBV11-1 and J is TRBJ1-4, with TRBD1 matching over 10 bases. V lost 0 bases, J lost 0 bases, and 13 bases stayed unmatched. The CDR3 is 21 amino acids. The germline CDR1 and CDR2 sequences are SGHAT and FQDESV (reference sequence). Supplemented by reference TRBV11-1 and TRBJ1-4, the full variable domain reads EAEVAQSPRYKITEKSQAVAFWCDPISGHATLYWYRQILGQGPELLVQFQDESVVDDSQLPKDRFSAERLKGVDSTLKIQPAELGDSAMYLCASSLAKLRQGAVATNEKLFFGSGTQLSVL.

The V gene is TRBV13, the J gene TRBJ2-1; D not resolved. The CDR3 extends over 16 amino acids. V shed 1 base and J shed 5 bases, with 15 bases lying between them. Per germline, CDR1 PRHDT and CDR2 FYEKMQ (reference sequence). CDR3 in amino acids: CASSLEGLVGHNEQFF. The CDR3 nucleotides are TGTGCCAGCAGCTTAGAAGGGCTAGTCGGGCACAATGAGCAGTTCTTC.

This clonotype was counted a few times. The rearrangement uses TRBV5-1 and TRBJ2-5, with a possible D match to TRBD2 (5 bases). The V end was cut by 5 bases, the J end by 0 bases, with 11 bases between. Germline V CDR1 and CDR2: SGHRS, YFSETQ. The CDR3 covers 14 residues. The CDR3 DNA reads TGCGCCAGCAGTTCCGGACTGTACCAAGAGACCCAGTACTTC. This codes for CASSSGLYQETQYF. Complete variable domain (other parts from reference TRBV5-1 and TRBJ2-5): KAGVTQTPRYLIKTRGQQVTLSCSPISGHRSVSWYQQTPGQGLQFLFEYFSETQRNKGNFPGRFSGRQFSNSRSEMNVSTLELGDSALYLCASSSGLYQETQYFGPGTRLLVL.

The V and J genes are TRBV20-1 and TRBJ2-2, with a weak D call TRBD1 (7 bases). Trimming took 0 bases from V and 7 from J, leaving 15 bases between them. This CDR3 has 15 amino acids. Germline V CDR1 and CDR2: DFQATT, SNEGSKA (reference sequence). The CDR3, as DNA: TGCAGTGCTAGAGAGACAGGGAGGCGAGGCGGGGAGCTGTTTTTT. Its protein product is CSARETGRRGGELFF.

This clonotype has a handful of counts. V gene TRBV6-5 combines with J gene TRBJ2-2; D ambiguous. Trimming stripped 0 bases from V and 5 bases from J, with 19 bases between. This CDR3 region has 18 residues. Per the germline V gene, CDR1 is MNHEY and CDR2 is SVGAGI. CDR3 sequence (DNA): TGTGCCAGCAGTTACTCTATTCCCCAGGTAGCCCCTACCGGGGAGCTGTTTTTT. Its protein is CASSYSIPQVAPTGELFF.

This sequence joins TRBV4-3 and TRBJ1-6, with unresolved D. The V and J ends lost 0 bases and 6 bases respectively, with 6 bases between them. The CDR3 runs 14 residues. The germline V gene encodes CDR1 LGHNA and CDR2 YSLEER. For the CDR3, the DNA is TGCGCCAGCAGCCAAGATCGGCCTAATTCACCCCTCCACTTT. Translating gives CASSQDRPNSPLHF.

The sample holds a few counts of this clonotype. V is TRBV9 and J is TRBJ2-3; D unclear. Trimming removed 0 bases at V and 9 bases at J, with 20 bases between. The CDR3 runs to 16 residues. Per the germline V gene, CDR1 is SGDLS and CDR2 is YYNGEE. The CDR3 DNA reads TGTGCCAGCAGCGTAGCAGGACCGGAGACTTCCATCACGCAGTATTTT. Its translation: CASSVAGPETSITQYF.

The rearrangement joins TRBV15 to TRBJ1-2, with D possibly being TRBD1 (5 bases). V lost 8 bases and J lost 8, with 15 bases in between. Germline V gives CDR1 LNHNV, CDR2 YYDKDF (reference sequence). This CDR3 has 12 residues. The CDR3 is CATGQGAEGYTF. CDR3 coding DNA: TGTGCCACCGGCCAGGGCGCGGAAGGCTACACCTTC.

A few counts support this clonotype. This chain links TRBV27 with TRBJ1-5; D is perhaps TRBD1 (5 bases). The CDR3 consists of 16 residues. Germline CDR1 and CDR2: MNHEY and SMNVEV (reference sequence). Between the trimmed V and J ends, which lost 6 bases and 1 base, there was a span of 16 bases. In DNA, the CDR3 is TGTGCCAGCAGACAGCAAGGGGAGAGCAGCAATCAGCCCCAGCATTTT. It is translated as CASRQQGESSNQPQHF.

The chain is built from TRBV6-5 and TRBJ2-3; TRBD1 is a possible D gene (6 bases). The CDR3 is 15 amino acids. Germline loops: CDR1 MNHEY, CDR2 SVGAGI. Trimming removed 6 bases at V and 1 base at J, with 14 bases between. CDR3: CASRLRGGGTDTQYF. The CDR3 bases are TGTGCCAGCAGACTCAGGGGTGGAGGCACAGATACGCAGTATTTT.

The gene calls are TRBV20-1 and TRBJ2-4; D not certain. This CDR3 has 15 amino acids. Germline V lookup: CDR1 DFQATT, CDR2 SNEGSKA (reference sequence). V was clipped by 3 bases and J by 0 bases, with 12 bases between them. In nucleotides, the CDR3 is TGCAGTGCTAGGGACCGGCGGCTAGCCAAAAACATTCAGTACTTC. Translated, it gives CSARDRRLAKNIQYF.

This clonotype was found a few times. The chain has TRBV7-8 and TRBJ1-1; 7 bases are shared with TRBD1. Trimming removed 2 bases from V and 3 bases from J; junction bases left unmatched: 18. This CDR3 comprises 19 residues. From germline, CDR1 is SGHVS and CDR2 FQNEAQ. The CDR3 sequence is CASSLPRALRGRGDTEAFF. The CDR3 DNA is TGTGCCAGCAGCTTACCCCGGGCGTTGAGGGGGCGAGGGGACACTGAAGCTTTCTTT.